A single sample gave rise to the 9 T cell receptor beta chains below, sequenced in a study of tumor-infiltrating lymphocytes in primary liver carcinoma. A primer matching the constant region was used to make TCR beta cDNA from 450 to 550 ng of total RNA. Libraries of TCR beta came from three nested multiplex PCR rounds with slightly modified ARM-PCR. Running ten to eleven cycles apiece, the first two PCR rounds relied on TRBV1-TRBV30 forward primers together with a C-beta reverse primer. MiXCR was run by TCRdb on the multiplex PCR reads, yielding one entry per CDR3 protein. This table holds 99,000 or so distinct CDR3 sequences, 69% found once. Investigators took RNA and DNA out together from 20-30 mg of unsorted bulk tissue. The sample comprised liver tumor tissue from sampling region 5. The subset denotes: tumor region T5, tumor centre. These receptors came from a woman aged 55-69 years with primary liver carcinoma and hepatitis B virus infection.

The chain is built from TRBV5-1 and TRBJ1-1; D remains ambiguous. The CDR3 runs 17 residues. Trimming left V 0 bases short and J 0 bases short, with 15 bases between. Per germline, CDR1 SGHRS and CDR2 YFSETQ. The CDR3 is CASSLGRRKPMNTEAFF. CDR3 nucleotide sequence: TGCGCCAGCAGCTTGGGGAGACGGAAACCTATGAACACTGAAGCTTTCTTT.

A word on this clonotype: With a much larger clone just one base away, this may be a read error. The chain recombines TRBV10-3 with TRBJ2-5; D is undetermined. Germline CDR1 is ENHRY and CDR2 is SYGVKD. The CDR3 covers 15 residues. Deletions cut 3 bases from V and 2 bases from J, with 13 bases between. In DNA, the CDR3 is TGTGCCATCAGTGACCAGCTATATAATCAAGAGACCCAGTACTTC. Its translation is CAISDQLYNQETQYF.

The chain links TRBV7-9 to TRBJ2-7; no clear D gene. CDR3 length: 15 amino acids. Trimming removed 6 bases at V and 5 bases at J, with 20 bases between. The germline CDR1 and CDR2 sequences are SEHNR and FQNEAQ (reference sequence). The CDR3 sequence is CASSLFPQRSHEQYF. CDR3 DNA sequence: TGTGCCAGCAGTTTGTTCCCTCAGAGGAGCCACGAGCAGTACTTC. Full variable domain (rest looked up from reference TRBV7-9 and TRBJ2-7): DTGVSQNPRHKITKRGQNVTFRCDPISEHNRLYWYRQTLGQGPEFLTYFQNEAQLEKSRLLSDRFSAERPKGSFSTLEIQRTEQGDSAMYLCASSLFPQRSHEQYFGPGTRLTVT.

The CDR3 is CATSAGHETQYF. The CDR3 DNA follows: TGTGCCACCTCTGCGGGGCACGAGACCCAGTACTTC. The chain recombines TRBV10-3 with TRBJ2-5, with D possibly matching TRBD2 (6 bases). The germline gives CDR1 ENHRY, CDR2 SYGVKD. The CDR3 runs to 12 residues. V was trimmed by 10 bases and J by 5 bases, leaving 14 bases between them.

The V and J genes are TRBV28 and TRBJ1-1, with D perhaps TRBD1 (5 bases). Trimming took off 8 bases at V and 3 bases at J, with 13 bases between the two ends. The CDR3 extends over 13 amino acids. Germline V gene data show CDR1 as MDHEN and CDR2 as SYDVKM. The CDR3 sequence: CASDFQGYTEAFF. CDR3 sequence (DNA): TGTGCCAGCGATTTCCAGGGTTACACTGAAGCTTTCTTT.

As regards this clonotype: The junction departs from germline at one end; a sequencing error may be responsible. The CDR3 region is CASSLEVADTRYF. CDR3 nucleotides: TGTGCCAGCAGCTTAGAGGTAGCGGATACGCGGTATTTT. This chain connects TRBV7-2 to TRBJ2-3; tentative D call: TRBD2 (6 bases). CDR3 length: 13 residues. CDR1 is SGHTA, CDR2 FQGNSA, per germline.

Worth noting for this clonotype: Mismatch with germline at one junction end may stem from a read error. V is TRBV29-1 and J is TRBJ2-3; 7 bases agree with TRBD2. The CDR3 has 14 amino acids. Germline CDR1 is SQVTM and CDR2 is ANQGSEA. The CDR3 DNA sequence: TGCAGCATGTCGGGGCGGGGGATCACAAATACGCAGTATTTT. Its translation: CSMSGRGITNTQYF.

This chain links TRBV11-3 with TRBJ2-2; D gene ambiguous. Germline values: CDR1 SGHNT, CDR2 YENEEA. The length of the CDR3 is 13 residues. V gave up 1 base and J gave up 7 bases, with 7 bases separating them. The CDR3 sequence is CASSLGFGGELFF. As DNA, the CDR3 is TGTGCCAGCAGCTTAGGGTTCGGCGGGGAGCTGTTTTTT.

As to this clonotype: A read error may be the cause here, since a much bigger clone is one base away. This rearrangement joins TRBV28 to TRBJ2-7; TRBD2 matches at 8 bases. Germline V gene sequence: CDR1 MDHEN, CDR2 SYDVKM. This CDR3 comprises 14 residues. CDR3 loop: CASKRLFTGGPPDV. The CDR3 region has the DNA TGTGCCAGCAAGAGGTTATTCACGGGAGGGCCTCCGGATGTC.